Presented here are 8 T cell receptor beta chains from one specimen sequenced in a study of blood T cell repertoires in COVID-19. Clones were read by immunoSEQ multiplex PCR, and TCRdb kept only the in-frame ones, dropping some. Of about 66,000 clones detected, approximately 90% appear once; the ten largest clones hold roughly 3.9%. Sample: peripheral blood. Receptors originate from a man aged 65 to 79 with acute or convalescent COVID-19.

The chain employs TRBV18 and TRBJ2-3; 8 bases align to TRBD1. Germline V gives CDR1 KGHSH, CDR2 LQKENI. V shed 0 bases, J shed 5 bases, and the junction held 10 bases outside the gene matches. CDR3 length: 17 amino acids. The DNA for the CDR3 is TGTGCCAGCTCACCACCAGGACAGGGTCCAAGAGGAGATACGCAGTATTTT. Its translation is CASSPPGQGPRGDTQYF.

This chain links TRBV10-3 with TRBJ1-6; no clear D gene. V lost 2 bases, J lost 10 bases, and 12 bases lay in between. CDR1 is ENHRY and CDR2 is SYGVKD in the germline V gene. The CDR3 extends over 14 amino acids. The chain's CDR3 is CAISETFRESPLHF. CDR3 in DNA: TGTGCCATCAGTGAGACCTTTAGAGAATCACCCCTCCACTTT.

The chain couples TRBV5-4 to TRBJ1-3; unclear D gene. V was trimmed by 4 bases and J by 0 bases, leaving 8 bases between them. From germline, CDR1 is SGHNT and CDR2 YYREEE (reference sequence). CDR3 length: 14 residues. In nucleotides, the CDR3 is TGTGCCAGCAGCAGTCGGGTCTCTGGAAACACCATATATTTT. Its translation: CASSSRVSGNTIYF.

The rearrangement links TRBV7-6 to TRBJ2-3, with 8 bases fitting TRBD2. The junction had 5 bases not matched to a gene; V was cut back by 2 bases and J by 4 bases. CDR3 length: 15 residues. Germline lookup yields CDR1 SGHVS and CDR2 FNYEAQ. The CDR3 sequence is CASSLPRGGADTQYF. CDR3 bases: TGTGCCAGCAGCTTACCCCGGGGGGGCGCAGATACGCAGTATTTT.

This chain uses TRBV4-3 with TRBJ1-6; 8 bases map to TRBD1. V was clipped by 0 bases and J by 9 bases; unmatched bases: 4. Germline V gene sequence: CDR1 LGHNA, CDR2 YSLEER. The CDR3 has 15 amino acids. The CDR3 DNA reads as TGCGCCAGCAGCCAAGAATGGACAGGGCGTTCACCCCTCCACTTT. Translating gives CASSQEWTGRSPLHF.

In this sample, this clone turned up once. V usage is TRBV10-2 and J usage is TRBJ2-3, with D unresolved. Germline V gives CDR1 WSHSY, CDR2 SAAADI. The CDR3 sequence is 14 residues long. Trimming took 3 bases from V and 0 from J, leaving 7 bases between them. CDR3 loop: CASSDHRSTDTQYF. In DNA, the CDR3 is TGCGCCAGCAGTGATCACAGAAGCACAGATACGCAGTATTTT.

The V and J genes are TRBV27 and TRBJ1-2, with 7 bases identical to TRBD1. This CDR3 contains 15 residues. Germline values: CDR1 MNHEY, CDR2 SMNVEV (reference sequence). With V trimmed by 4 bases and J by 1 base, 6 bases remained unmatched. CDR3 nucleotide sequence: TGTGCCAGCAGTTCCCCGGACAGGCTTAACTATGGCTACACCTTC. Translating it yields CASSSPDRLNYGYTF.

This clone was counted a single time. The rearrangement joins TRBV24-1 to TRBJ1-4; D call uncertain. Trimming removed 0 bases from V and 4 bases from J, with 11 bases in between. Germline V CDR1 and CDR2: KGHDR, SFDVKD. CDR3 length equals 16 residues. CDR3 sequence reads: CATSDLGGSVNEKLFF. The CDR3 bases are TGTGCCACCAGTGATTTGGGAGGTTCGGTTAATGAAAAACTGTTTTTT.